This T cell receptor (beta chain) was documented in a study of early stage breast cancer tumors. On the study more broadly: About 70% of the 16 invasive tumors were ER+, PR+ and HER2-. The study, taken as a whole, reports: Commonly generated sequences made up most enriched TCRB sequences shared between patients.

This CDR3 has 12 residues. Trimming left V 5 bases short and J 1 base short, with 8 bases between. The germline V gene has CDR1 SQVTM and CDR2 ANQGSEA. Of note for this clone: Antigen unknown.

The repertoire was sequenced with immunoSEQ multiplex PCR; TCRdb's copy has only in-frame clones and lacks some. The sample contains under 20,000 clones, about 83% of which appear only once. The source of this sequence is an older person with breast cancer. Sample: blood. The chain has TRBV29-1 and TRBJ1-1; unclear D gene. CDR3 DNA sequence: TGCAGCGTTTCGGTGTCGAACACTGAAGCTTTCTTT. Translating it yields CSVSVSNTEAFF.